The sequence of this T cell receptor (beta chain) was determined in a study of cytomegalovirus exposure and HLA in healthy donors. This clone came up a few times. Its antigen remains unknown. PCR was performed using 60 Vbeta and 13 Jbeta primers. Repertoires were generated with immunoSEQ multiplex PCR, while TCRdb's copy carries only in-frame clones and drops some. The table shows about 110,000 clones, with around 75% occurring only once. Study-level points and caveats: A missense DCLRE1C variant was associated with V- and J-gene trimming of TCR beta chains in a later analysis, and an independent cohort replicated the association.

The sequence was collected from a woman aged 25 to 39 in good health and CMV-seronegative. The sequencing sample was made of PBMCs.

The CDR3 here is CASSLLGHGTYEQYF. The CDR3 DNA follows: TGTGCCAGCAGTTTATTAGGGCACGGGACCTACGAGCAGTACTTC. V is TRBV27 and J is TRBJ2-7, with D possibly matching TRBD2 (5 bases). The germline V and J ends were trimmed by 1 base and 2 bases, with 12 bases remaining between them. Germline V gene sequence: CDR1 MNHEY, CDR2 SMNVEV (reference sequence). This CDR3 has 15 residues.